The rows below give T cell receptor beta chains drawn from one sample of a study of identical twins. One entry per CDR3 protein, called by TCRdb with MiXCR from the 5' RACE reads. This table has 140,000 to 150,000 distinct CDR3 sequences, around 3.5% appearing once. The sequenced sample was memory T cells sorted from blood. The receptors come from a man between 18 and 29 years old in good health. Both conserved end residues are part of each CDR3.

len	j_gene	v_gene	CDR3aa
16	TRBJ2-3	TRBV14	CASSRSSGGKTDTQYF
16	TRBJ2-2	TRBV5-6	CASSLEASGSTGELFF
17	TRBJ2-1	TRBV19	CASSSTTSGSKYNEQFF
13	TRBJ2-3	TRBV6-1	CASSGLAPDTQYF
15	TRBJ1-1	TRBV5-1	CASSLSAGVNTEAFF
15	TRBJ2-5	TRBV5-1	CASSPPTSMGETQYF
14	TRBJ2-2	TRBV7-9	CASSSLTPTGELFF
13	TRBJ1-3	TRBV11-2	CASSSGYGNTIYF
14	TRBJ2-3	TRBV5-1	CASFQDSKTDTQYF
15	TRBJ2-1	TRBV6-5	CASSYGTSLVDEQFF